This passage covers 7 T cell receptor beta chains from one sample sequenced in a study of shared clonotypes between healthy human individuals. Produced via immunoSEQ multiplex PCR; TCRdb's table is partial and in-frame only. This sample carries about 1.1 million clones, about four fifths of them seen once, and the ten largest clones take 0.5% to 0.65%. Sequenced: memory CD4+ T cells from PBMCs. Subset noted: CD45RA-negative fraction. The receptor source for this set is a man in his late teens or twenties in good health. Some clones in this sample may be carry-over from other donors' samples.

The CDR3 sequence: CASSVNSGNNEQFF. The CDR3 DNA reads as TGTGCCAGCAGCGTAAATAGCGGAAACAATGAGCAGTTCTTC. The chain carries TRBV9 and TRBJ2-1, with a tentative D call TRBD2 (6 bases). Between the trimmed V and J ends, which lost 1 base and 5 bases, there was a span of 10 bases. The CDR3 consists of 14 residues. From germline, CDR1 is SGDLS and CDR2 YYNGEE.

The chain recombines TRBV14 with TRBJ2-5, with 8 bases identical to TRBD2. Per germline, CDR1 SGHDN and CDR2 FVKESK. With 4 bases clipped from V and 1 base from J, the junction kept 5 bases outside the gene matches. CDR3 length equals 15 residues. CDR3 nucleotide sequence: TGTGCCAGCAGCCGATTAGCGGGGATCCAAGAGACCCAGTACTTC. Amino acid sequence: CASSRLAGIQETQYF.

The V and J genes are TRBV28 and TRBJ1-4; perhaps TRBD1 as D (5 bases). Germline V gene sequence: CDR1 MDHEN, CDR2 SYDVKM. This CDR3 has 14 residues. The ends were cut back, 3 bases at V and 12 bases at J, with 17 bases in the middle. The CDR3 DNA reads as TGTGCCAGCAGTTTCTCAGGGTTCTGGGGGGAACTGTTTTTT. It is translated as CASSFSGFWGELFF. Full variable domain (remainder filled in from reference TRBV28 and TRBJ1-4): DVKVTQSSRYLVKRTGEKVFLECVQDMDHENMFWYRQDPGLGLRLIYFSYDVKMKEKGDIPEGYSVSREKKERFSLILESASTNQTSMYLCASSFSGFWGELFFGSGTQLSVL.

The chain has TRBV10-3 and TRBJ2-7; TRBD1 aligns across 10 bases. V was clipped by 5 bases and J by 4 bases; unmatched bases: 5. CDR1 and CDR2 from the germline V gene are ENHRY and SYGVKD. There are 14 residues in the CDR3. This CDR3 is CAISRDRGGYEQYF. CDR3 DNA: TGTGCCATCAGTAGGGACAGGGGTGGTTACGAGCAGTACTTC.

The CDR3 sequence: CASSLYGVSVYEQYF. For the CDR3, the DNA is TGTGCCAGCAGCTTGTATGGGGTATCAGTCTACGAGCAGTACTTC. The chain combines TRBV5-4 with TRBJ2-7; D is uncertain. Germline CDR1 reads SGHNT; CDR2 reads YYREEE (reference sequence). V lost 1 base, J lost 3 bases, and 14 bases lay in between. The CDR3 sequence is 15 residues long.

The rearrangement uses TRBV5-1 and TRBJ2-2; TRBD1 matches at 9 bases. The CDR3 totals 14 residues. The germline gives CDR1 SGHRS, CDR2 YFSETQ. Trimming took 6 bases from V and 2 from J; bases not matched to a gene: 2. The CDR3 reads CASMGQGNTGELFF. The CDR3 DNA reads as TGCGCCAGCATGGGACAGGGTAACACCGGGGAGCTGTTTTTT.

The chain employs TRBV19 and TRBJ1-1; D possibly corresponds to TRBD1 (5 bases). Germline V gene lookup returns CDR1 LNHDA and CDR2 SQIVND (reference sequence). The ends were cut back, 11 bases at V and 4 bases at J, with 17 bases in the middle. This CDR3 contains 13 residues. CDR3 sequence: CAAAQGFGTEAFF. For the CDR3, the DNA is TGTGCCGCGGCTCAGGGTTTCGGCACTGAAGCTTTCTTT. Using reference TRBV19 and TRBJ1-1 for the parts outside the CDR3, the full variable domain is DGGITQSPKYLFRKEGQNVTLSCEQNLNHDAMYWYRQDPGQGLRLIYYSQIVNDFQKGDIAEGYSVSREKKESFPLTVTSAQKNPTAFYLCAAAQGFGTEAFFGQGTRLTVV.